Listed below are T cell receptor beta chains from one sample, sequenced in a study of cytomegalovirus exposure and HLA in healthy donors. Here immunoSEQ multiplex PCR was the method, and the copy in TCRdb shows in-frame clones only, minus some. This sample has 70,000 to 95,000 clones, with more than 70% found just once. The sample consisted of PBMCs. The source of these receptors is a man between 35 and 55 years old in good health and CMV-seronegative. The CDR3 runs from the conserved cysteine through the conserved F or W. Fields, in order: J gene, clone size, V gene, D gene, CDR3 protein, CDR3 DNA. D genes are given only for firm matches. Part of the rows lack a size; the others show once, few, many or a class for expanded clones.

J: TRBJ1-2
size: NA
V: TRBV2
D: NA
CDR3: CASMGSGANYGYTF
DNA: TGTGCCAGCATGGGAAGCGGAGCTAACTATGGCTACACCTTC

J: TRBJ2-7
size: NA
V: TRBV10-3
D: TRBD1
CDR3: CAISESILLSQGAKLTYEQYF
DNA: TGTGCCATCAGTGAGTCGATCCTGCTAAGCCAGGGGGCGAAATTAACCTACGAGCAGTACTTC

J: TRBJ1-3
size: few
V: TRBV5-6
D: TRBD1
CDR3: CASSHYSTGDGNTIYF
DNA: TGTGCCAGCAGCCACTATTCGACAGGGGATGGAAACACCATATATTTT

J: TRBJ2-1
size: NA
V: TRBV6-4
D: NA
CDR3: CASSDSRAREQFF
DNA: TGTGCCAGCAGTGACTCGAGGGCCCGGGAGCAGTTCTTC

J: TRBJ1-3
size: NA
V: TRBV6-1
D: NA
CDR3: CASSAGPQEERNTIYF
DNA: TGTGCCAGCAGTGCCGGGCCTCAGGAGGAAAGAAACACCATATATTTT

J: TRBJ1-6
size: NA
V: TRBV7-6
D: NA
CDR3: CASSLGPNSPLHF
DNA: TGTGCCAGCAGCTTAGGGCCCAATTCACCCCTCCACTTT

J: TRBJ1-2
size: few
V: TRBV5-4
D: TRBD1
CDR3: CASSSNRGRGYTF
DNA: TGTGCCAGCAGCAGCAACAGGGGGCGAGGCTACACCTTC

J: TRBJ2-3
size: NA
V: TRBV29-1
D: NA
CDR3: CSVGRGSTDTQYF
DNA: TGCAGCGTTGGTCGCGGAAGCACAGATACGCAGTATTTT

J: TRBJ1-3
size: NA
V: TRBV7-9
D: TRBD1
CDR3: CASSPGGFSGNTIYF
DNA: TGTGCCAGCAGCCCAGGGGGCTTCTCTGGAAACACCATATATTTT

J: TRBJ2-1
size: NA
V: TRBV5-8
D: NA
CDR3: CASSFTVSYNEQFF
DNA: TGTGCCAGCAGCTTTACGGTGTCTTACAATGAGCAGTTCTTC

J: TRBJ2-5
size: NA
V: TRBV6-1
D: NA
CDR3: CASSEDLGGETQYF
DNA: TGTGCCAGCAGTGAAGATCTCGGGGGAGAGACCCAGTACTTC

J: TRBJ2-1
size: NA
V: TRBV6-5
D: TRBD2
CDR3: CASSFRTSGRRHEQFF
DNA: TGTGCCAGCAGTTTTCGGACTAGCGGGAGAAGGCATGAGCAGTTCTTC

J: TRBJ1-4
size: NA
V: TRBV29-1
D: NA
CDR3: CSARQSTNEKLFF
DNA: TGCAGCGCCAGACAGTCAACTAATGAAAAACTGTTTTTT

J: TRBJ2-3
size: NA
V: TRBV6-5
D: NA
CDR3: CASRIAGADTQYF
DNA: TGTGCCAGCAGAATAGCAGGGGCAGATACGCAGTATTTT

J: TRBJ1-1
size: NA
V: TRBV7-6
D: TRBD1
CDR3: CASSITTGAKNTEAFF
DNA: TGTGCCAGCAGCATAACGACAGGGGCTAAGAACACTGAAGCTTTCTTT

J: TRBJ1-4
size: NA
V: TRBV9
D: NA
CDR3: CASSPRAGNEKLFF
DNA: TGTGCCAGCAGCCCCCGGGCAGGGAATGAAAAACTGTTTTTT

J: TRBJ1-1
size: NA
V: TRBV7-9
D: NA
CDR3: CSSSLEAGEAFF
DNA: TGTTCCAGCAGCTTAGAGGCAGGTGAAGCTTTCTTT

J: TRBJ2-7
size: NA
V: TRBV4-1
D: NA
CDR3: CASTPRAGLLYEQYF
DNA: TGCGCCAGCACCCCGCGAGCAGGACTCCTTTACGAGCAGTACTTC

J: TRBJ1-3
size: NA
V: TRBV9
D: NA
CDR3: CASSAIDSVSGNTIYF
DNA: TGTGCCAGCAGCGCCATCGACAGCGTCTCTGGAAACACCATATATTTT

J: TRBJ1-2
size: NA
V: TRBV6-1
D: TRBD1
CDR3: CASSLGQANYGYTF
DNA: TGTGCCAGCAGCCTAGGACAGGCTAACTATGGCTACACCTTC

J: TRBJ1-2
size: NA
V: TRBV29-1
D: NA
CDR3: CSVDPPGGYTF
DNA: TGCAGCGTTGACCCTCCGGGTGGCTACACCTTC

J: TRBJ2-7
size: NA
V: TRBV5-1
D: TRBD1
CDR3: CASSPLSAGQGSEQYF
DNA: TGCGCCAGCAGCCCCCTATCAGCGGGACAGGGGTCCGAGCAGTACTTC

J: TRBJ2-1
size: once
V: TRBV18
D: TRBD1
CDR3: CASSAPGTGYNEQFF
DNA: TGTGCCAGCTCAGCCCCCGGGACAGGTTACAATGAGCAGTTCTTC

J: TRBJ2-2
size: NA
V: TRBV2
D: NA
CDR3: CASSWGGANTGELFF
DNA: TGTGCCAGCAGTTGGGGGGGCGCGAACACCGGGGAGCTGTTTTTT

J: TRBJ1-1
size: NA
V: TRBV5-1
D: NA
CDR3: CASSITQNTEAFF
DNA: TGCGCCAGCAGCATAACACAGAACACTGAAGCTTTCTTT

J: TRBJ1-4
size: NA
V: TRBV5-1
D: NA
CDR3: CASSVTGQNEKLFF
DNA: TGCGCCAGCAGCGTCACAGGGCAAAATGAAAAACTGTTTTTT

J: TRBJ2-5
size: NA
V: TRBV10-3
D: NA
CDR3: CAIRATRTPGTQYF
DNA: TGTGCCATCAGGGCGACTAGGACCCCTGGGACCCAGTACTTC

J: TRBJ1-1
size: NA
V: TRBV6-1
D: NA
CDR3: CASSDSVVAYTEAFF
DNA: TGTGCCAGCAGTGACTCGGTGGTTGCCTACACTGAAGCTTTCTTT

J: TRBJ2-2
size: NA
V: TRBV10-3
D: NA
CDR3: CAITSGRGTGELFF
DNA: TGTGCCATCACCAGCGGGCGAGGCACCGGGGAGCTGTTTTTT

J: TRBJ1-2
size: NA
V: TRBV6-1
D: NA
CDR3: CASKDGGSSYGYTF
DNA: TGTGCCAGCAAGGACGGGGGTAGTAGCTATGGCTACACCTTC

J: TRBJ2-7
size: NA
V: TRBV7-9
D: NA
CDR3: CASSNSSYEQYF
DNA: TGTGCCAGCAGCAACAGCTCCTACGAGCAGTACTTC

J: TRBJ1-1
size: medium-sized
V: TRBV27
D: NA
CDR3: CASSSKNIDTPNTEAFF
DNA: TGTGCCAGCAGTTCAAAAAATATCGACACCCCGAACACTGAAGCTTTCTTT

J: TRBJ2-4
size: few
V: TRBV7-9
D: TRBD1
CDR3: CASSFKTLDRAREIQYF
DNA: TGTGCCAGCAGCTTCAAAACTTTAGACAGGGCCAGGGAGATTCAGTACTTC

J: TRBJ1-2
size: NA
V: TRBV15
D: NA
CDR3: CATSRDYYREGRGGYTF
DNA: TGTGCCACCAGCAGAGATTATTACAGGGAGGGGCGGGGGGGCTACACCTTC

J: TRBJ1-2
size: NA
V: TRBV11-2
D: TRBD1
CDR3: CASSGGQGIYGYTF
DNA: TGTGCCAGCAGCGGAGGACAGGGAATCTATGGCTACACCTTC

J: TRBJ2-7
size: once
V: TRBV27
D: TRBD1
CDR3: CASSPGDREYEQYF
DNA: TGTGCCAGCAGTCCCGGGGACAGGGAATACGAGCAGTACTTC

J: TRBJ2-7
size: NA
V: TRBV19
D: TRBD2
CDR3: CASKGRGLAGVGEQYF
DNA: TGTGCCAGTAAGGGACGGGGACTAGCGGGAGTAGGCGAGCAGTACTTC

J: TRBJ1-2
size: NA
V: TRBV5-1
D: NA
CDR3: CASSHDDTQLYGYTF
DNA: TGCGCCAGCAGCCACGACGACACCCAGCTCTATGGCTACACCTTC

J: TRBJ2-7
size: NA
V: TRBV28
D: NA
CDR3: CASSLPSGEQYF
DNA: TGTGCCAGCAGTTTACCCAGTGGCGAGCAGTACTTC

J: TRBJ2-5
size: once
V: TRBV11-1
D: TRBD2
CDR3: CASSQGLAGVETQYF
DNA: TGTGCCAGCAGCCAGGGACTAGCGGGAGTTGAGACCCAGTACTTC

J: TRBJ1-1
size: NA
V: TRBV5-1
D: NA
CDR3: CASSFGETAEAFF
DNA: TGCGCCAGCAGCTTCGGGGAAACAGCTGAAGCTTTCTTT

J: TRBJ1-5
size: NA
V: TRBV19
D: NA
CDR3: CASKTPGGGTTPPQHF
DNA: TGTGCCAGTAAGACCCCTGGAGGCGGGACGACCCCGCCCCAGCATTTT

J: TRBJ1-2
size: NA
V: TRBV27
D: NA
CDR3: CASSPTSTGSRNGYTF
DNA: TGTGCCAGCAGTCCCACTTCGACAGGTTCTAGAAATGGCTACACCTTC

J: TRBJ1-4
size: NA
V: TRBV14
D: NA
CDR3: CASSQDAGLNEKLFF
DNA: TGTGCCAGCAGCCAAGATGCGGGCCTTAATGAAAAACTGTTTTTT

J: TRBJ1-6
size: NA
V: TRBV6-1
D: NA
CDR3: CASSESGNLNSPLHF
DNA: TGTGCCAGCAGTGAATCGGGAAACCTTAATTCACCCCTCCACTTT

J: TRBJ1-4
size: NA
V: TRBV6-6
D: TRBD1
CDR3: CASSLGQGTNEKLFF
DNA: TGTGCCAGCAGTCTAGGACAGGGGACTAATGAAAAACTGTTTTTT

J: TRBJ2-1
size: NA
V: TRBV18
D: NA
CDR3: CASRTLTGAASEQFF
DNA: TGTGCCAGCCGAACGTTAACGGGAGCGGCGAGTGAGCAGTTCTTC

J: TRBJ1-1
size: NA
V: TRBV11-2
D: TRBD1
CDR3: CASSLVIGRGRTEAFF
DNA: TGTGCCAGCAGCTTAGTTATAGGCAGGGGGCGTACTGAAGCTTTCTTT

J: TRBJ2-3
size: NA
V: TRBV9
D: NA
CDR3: CASSVAIHSTDTQYF
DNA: TGTGCCAGCAGCGTAGCTATCCATAGCACAGATACGCAGTATTTT

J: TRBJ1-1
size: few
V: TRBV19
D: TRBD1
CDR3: CASSTRQGARAEAFF
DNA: TGTGCCAGTAGTACCCGACAGGGGGCTAGGGCTGAAGCTTTCTTT

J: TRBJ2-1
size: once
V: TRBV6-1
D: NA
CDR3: CASGPDMLSYNEQFF
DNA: TGTGCCAGCGGCCCGGACATGCTCTCCTACAATGAGCAGTTCTTC

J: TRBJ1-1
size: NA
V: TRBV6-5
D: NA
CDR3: CASSYSRQMNTEAFF
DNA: TGTGCCAGCAGTTACTCAAGACAGATGAACACTGAAGCTTTCTTT

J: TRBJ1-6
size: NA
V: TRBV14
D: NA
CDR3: CASSPELYSPLHF
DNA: TGTGCCAGCAGCCCGGAGCTGTATTCACCCCTCCACTTT

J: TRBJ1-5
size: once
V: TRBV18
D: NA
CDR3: CASSPSVQGNQPQHF
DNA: TGTGCCAGCTCACCTTCAGTACAGGGCAATCAGCCCCAGCATTTT

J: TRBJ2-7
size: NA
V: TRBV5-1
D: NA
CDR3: CASSFRDSGPYEQYF
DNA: TGCGCCAGCAGCTTCCGGGACAGCGGGCCCTACGAGCAGTACTTC

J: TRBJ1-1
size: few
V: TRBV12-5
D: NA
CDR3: CASGRGTEAFF
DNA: TGTGCTAGTGGTCGGGGCACTGAAGCTTTCTTT

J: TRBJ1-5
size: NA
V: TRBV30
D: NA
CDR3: CAWSKGQVAQHF
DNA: TGTGCCTGGAGTAAGGGGCAGGTGGCCCAGCATTTT